This T cell receptor beta chain emerged from a study of cytomegalovirus exposure and HLA in healthy donors (dated by TCRdb to about 2017). Regarding the complete study: An earlier analysis of fewer than 750 of the donors reported about 300 Gb of sequence data and 117 million unique TCR beta sequences obtained from 150 million to 200 million T cells. An early release that covered roughly 600 HLA-typed donors contained 250 to 350 gigabases of sequencing data and 80 million or so unique TCR sequences. Of the roughly 400 genotyped donors, 81% fell in the genetic ancestry cluster associated with self-reported Caucasian donors. The study aimed to test whether signatures of past pathogen exposure could be identified by cataloging public T cell receptors. The study used immunosequencing to profile the T cell repertoires of approximately 640 subjects and linked those repertoires to cytomegalovirus serostatus. A separate validation cohort of over 95 different subjects was used in addition to the roughly 700-subject first cohort. To predict cytomegalovirus infection status, the study combined high-throughput TCR immunosequencing, statistical association of individual TCRs with disease status, and machine learning. A later analysis re-examined previously published TCR beta repertoires from about 670 donors and added high-resolution HLA genotyping to investigate patterns of TCR occurrence. In the later analysis, no new phenotypic data were used to find candidate immune exposures; instead, reliance was placed on TCR beta sequences and their occurrence across donors. In an earlier analysis of about 590 of the donors, high-throughput TCR beta sequencing was used to judge whether each TCR beta V gene segment behaved as functional or pseudogenic. Donor age, sex, ethnicity and CMV serostatus were collected together with the repertoire data. A later genetic analysis used genome-wide SNP genotypes for about 60% of the roughly 670 donors, treating that subset as a discovery cohort. All discovery cohort repertoires had been generated using a single sequencing platform. HLA typing included class I and class II loci at four-digit resolution. Typing coverage varied by locus: about 620-630 donors for A, B, C, DRB1 and DQB1; roughly 560 for DQA1; more than 600 for DPA1; roughly 470 for DPB1. About 5 DR-DQ haplotypes were handled as single units for association and clustering, since linkage in the cohort was strong. Across around 400 genotyped donors of the cohort, an average of about 200,000 unique TCR beta nucleotide sequences per donor were sequenced, and roughly 17% of those sequences were non-productive. Broad study findings and their caveats: According to a later analysis, most CMV-associated TCR beta chains appeared to be HLA-restricted, and the HLA associations seemed to be driven largely by CMV exposure. Roughly 17 rarely observed V segments, including chromosome 9 orphons, were excluded from the earlier analysis of several hundred of the donors because counts were too low. According to a later genetic analysis, donors in an Asian-associated ancestry cluster had fewer N-insertions in productive TCRs than the approximately 610-donor mean. The study listed 164 TCR beta chains as associated with cytomegalovirus. The classifier was reported to diagnose cytomegalovirus status with high specificity and sensitivity in both the original cohort and the validation cohort. In a later genetic analysis, a missense DCLRE1C variant was associated with V-gene and J-gene trimming of TCR beta chains, and the association was replicated in an independent cohort. A later analysis associated some 17,000 TCR beta sequences with specific HLA alleles at a false discovery rate of 0.05. Strong co-occurrence of HLA alleles, especially DR and DQ, made assigning TCR associations to individual alleles difficult. Broadly in line with IMGT annotations, most TCR beta V segments showed up in productive rearrangements about 87% or about 30% of the time in an earlier analysis of several hundred of the donors. A later analysis found that TCR association rates varied across HLA loci, with DRB1 alleles showing the most associated TCRs and HLA-C alleles the fewest. A further reported finding was that TCR beta sequences accurately predicted the HLA-A and HLA-B alleles for most subjects in the first cohort. Several of the top co-occurrence clusters appeared to be linked to parvovirus B19, influenza, CMV and Epstein-Barr virus, according to a later analysis. A few of the identified cytomegalovirus-associated TCR beta chains were confirmed in vitro to be specific for cytomegalovirus antigens. It was suggested by the authors that the approach could potentially be generalized to other disease states and immunological phenotypes. Only TCR beta chains were sequenced in this cohort, and the absence of alpha or paired-chain data limited detectable features. A later analysis found that HLA-associated TCR beta chains were more clonally expanded and had lower generation probabilities than equally common non-associated chains. Correlated functional status among segregating V segments might reflect linkage disequilibrium, but an unknown experimental factor could not be ruled out. Because HLA typing was missing for some donors at each locus, association tests included only the typed subset. Sequencing depth was assumed to be roughly uniform across donors in the presence/absence analyses, though that assumption may not hold. The only immune exposure information available for the cohort was CMV serostatus. While some public TCRs were present in many individuals, most TCR sequences turned up only very rarely across donors. A cluster of highly shared sequence variants was judged likely to represent a technical artifact of the sequencing pipeline. Some IMGT-functional V segments, including TRBV6-2 and TRBV6-3, could not be distinguished by the 87-base-pair reads and were therefore excluded.

To note about this clone: Which antigen it targets is not known. Nothing much larger sits one base from this clone, and base qualities are not available. At the DNA level, this CDR3 is encoded by other sequences in the same sample as well.

CDR1 and CDR2 were assigned from the germline V gene (reference sequence) as SGHNT and YYREEE. V lost 4 bases and J lost 0 bases, and the count of bases not matched to a germline gene is 6. There are 15 amino acids in the CDR3, from cysteine to phenylalanine inclusive. The kept DNA is CDR3 alone, 45 bases in frame from the first base. The library came from the immunoSEQ multiplex PCR assay. For the multiplex PCR, a mixture combining 60 forward primers for TCR Vbeta segments and 13 reverse primers for TCR Jbeta segments was used. A multiplex PCR assay on genomic DNA amplified the CDR3 region of rearranged TCR beta genes. On the Illumina HiSeq System, the amplified TCR beta libraries were sequenced as 87-base-pair reads. Under the source paper's analysis protocol: A later analysis counted approximately 74 million unique TCR beta chains across the 666 repertoires, and roughly 11 million of these chains were shared by at least two donors. Raw reads were error-corrected and collapsed into unique sequences by a nearest-neighbor algorithm in which closely related sequences were merged to remove PCR and sequencing errors. CDR3 sequences were aligned to IMGT reference sequences to assign V, D and J gene segments. For a sequence to be retained, a match of at least six nucleotides to both a V gene segment and a J gene segment was required. A rearrangement counted as productive if the CDR3 had no stop codons and remained in frame with V and J, and every other rearrangement counted as non-productive. Following IMGT convention, CDR3 was defined as the stretch from the second conserved V-encoded cysteine up to the conserved J-encoded phenylalanine. Sequences without an unambiguous match to a single V gene segment were excluded from the earlier analysis of almost 600 of the donors. An earlier analysis of approximately 590 of the donors classified V segments as functional when productive rearrangements were above 56.7% and as segregating when the standard deviation between donors was above 5%. A statistical classification framework was developed to diagnose cytomegalovirus status using the catalog of TCR beta chain sequences. In a later analysis, TCR nucleotide sequences were compared against IMGT/GENE-DB human TR gene sequences so that V and J genes could be assigned. A later analysis assigned CDR3 sequences and most-parsimonious VDJ recombination scenarios with the TCRdist pipeline. In a later analysis, each TCR beta chain was defined by its CDR3 amino acid sequence together with its V-gene family, and reads lacking a unique V-gene family were excluded. In a later analysis, fewer than 600 highly shared, low-generation-probability nucleotide sequences were removed to address suspected cross-contamination and a sequencing artifact. In a later analysis, a clonal expansion index was calculated for each public chain from normalized within-repertoire ranks of inferred template counts. In a later analysis, generation probabilities were computed with a VDJ recombination model fitted to out-of-frame rearrangements, and the resulting probabilities were checked against IGoR. A later analysis scored TCR-TCR, TCR-HLA and TCR-CMV co-occurrence with hypergeometric tests, applying a repertoire-size bias correction to TCR pairs. A later analysis estimated false discovery rates by permuting HLA or CMV assignments 20 times. A later analysis grouped co-occurring TCRs with DBSCAN, adding TCRdist sequence similarity when clustering within HLA-allele-positive subsets. For co-occurrence clustering, repertoires with fewer than 30,000 or more than 120,000 public chains were excluded, along with 4 to 6 repertoires with anomalous nucleotide sharing. TCRdb holds this immuneACCESS table with in-frame rearrangements only. Some clones are missing; in checked studies, unresolved V genes explain under half, and the rest has no known cause. For V, J and clone size, that table is used; D and trimming come from the DNA. For this sample there are some 160,000 clones; roughly four fifths appear just once. The top ten clonotypes cover approximately 1.5% of the sample.

The cohort consisted of more than 650 healthy bone marrow donors. Cohort members were all nominally healthy when sampled, although unrecorded immune exposures were likely present. The donor tested CMV seronegative, placing the donor among the 350 to 400 seronegative members of the cohort. Each donor provided a peripheral blood sample, and peripheral blood mononuclear cells were used for TCR beta sequencing. Genomic DNA was extracted from the blood cell samples with the Qiagen DNeasy Blood Extraction Kit. The sequence links TRBV5-4 to TRBJ1-1; 7 junctional bases match TRBD1. Sequencing used PBMCs. The clonotype was recovered from a man in his forties in good health and CMV-seronegative. CDR3 reads: CASSGAGQLNTEAFF. The nucleotides are TGTGCCAGCAGCGGGGCGGGACAGTTGAACACTGAAGCTTTCTTT. Full variable domain (CDR3 extended with the reference TRBV5-4 and TRBJ1-1 proteins): ETGVTQSPTHLIKTRGQQVTLRCSSQSGHNTVSWYQQALGQGPQFIFQYYREEENGRGNFPPRFSGLQFPNYSSELNVNALELDDSALYLCASSGAGQLNTEAFFGQGTRLTVV.